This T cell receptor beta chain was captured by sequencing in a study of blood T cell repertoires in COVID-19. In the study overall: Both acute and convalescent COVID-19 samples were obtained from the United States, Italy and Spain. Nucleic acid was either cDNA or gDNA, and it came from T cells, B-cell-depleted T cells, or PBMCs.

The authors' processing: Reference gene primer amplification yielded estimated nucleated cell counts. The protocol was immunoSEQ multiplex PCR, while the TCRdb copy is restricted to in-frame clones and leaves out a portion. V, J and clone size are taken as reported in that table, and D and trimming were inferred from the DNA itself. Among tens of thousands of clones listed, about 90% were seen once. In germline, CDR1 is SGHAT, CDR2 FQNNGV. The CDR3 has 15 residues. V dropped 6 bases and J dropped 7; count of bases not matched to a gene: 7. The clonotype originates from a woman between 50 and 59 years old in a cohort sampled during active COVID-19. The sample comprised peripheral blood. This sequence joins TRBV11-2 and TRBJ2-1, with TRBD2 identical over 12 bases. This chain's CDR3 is CASRPASGRVNEQFF. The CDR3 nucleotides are TGTGCCAGCAGGCCTGCTAGCGGGAGGGTGAATGAGCAGTTCTTC.